This T cell receptor (beta chain) was documented in a study of blood T cell repertoires in COVID-19. In the study overall: The United States, Italy and Spain supplied acute and convalescent COVID-19 samples. Nucleic acid was either cDNA or gDNA, and it came from T cells, B-cell-depleted T cells, or PBMCs.

Methods used by the authors: The assay estimated nucleated cells by amplifying reference gene primers. The protocol was immunoSEQ multiplex PCR, while the TCRdb copy is restricted to in-frame clones and leaves out a portion. That table gives V, J and clone size, and the DNA gave D and trimming. Of about 70,000 clones detected, around 80% appear once; the ten largest clones hold approximately 15%. The V end lost 1 base, the J end lost 0 bases, and 6 bases lay between the germline ends. The CDR3 is 14 residues long. Germline V gives CDR1 SEHNR, CDR2 FQNEAQ (reference sequence). The chain couples TRBV7-9 to TRBJ1-1; D uncertain. Sequencing input: peripheral blood. The clonotype originates from an elderly man with acute or convalescent COVID-19. CDR3 coding DNA: TGTGCCAGCAGCTTAGTGCCGGTGAACACTGAAGCTTTCTTT. It encodes CASSLVPVNTEAFF.